A selection of T cell receptor beta chains follows, all from one sample in a study of T cell repertoires in ileal Crohn's disease. Libraries were prepared by immunoSEQ multiplex PCR; TCRdb keeps only in-frame clonotypes and omits some of them. This sample has 25,000 to 35,000 clones, with roughly three quarters found just once. The sequenced sample consisted of ileal tissue. Source of these receptors: an adult with Crohn's disease. CDR3s include the opening cysteine and the closing phenylalanine or tryptophan.

V gene,CDR3 protein
TRBV9,CASSERGTGSEKLFF
TRBV28,CASSAAGGARGYTF
TRBV5-1,CASSLDGQGNSPLHF
TRBV5-1,CASRLTGDTYEQYF
TRBV6-4,CASRQEGGGAYNEQFF
TRBV5-1,CASSFNRGDSGNTIYF
TRBV5-1,CASSRPGLAGGKLQFF
TRBV6-5,CASSPLGQGADEQYF
TRBV6-5,CASTQTGEENYGYTF
TRBV27,CASRSRGYGYTF
TRBV29-1,CSVGVGTTGGEKLFF
TRBV10-3,CAISEWKSAPNAQGAYTEAFF
TRBV11-2,CASSLDLGQGNYEQYF
TRBV6-5,CASRRTQGPTYGYTF
TRBV7-9,CASSRQGAYGYTF
TRBV5-1,CASKTGNGYEQYF
TRBV6-5,CASRLPGGPSTQYF
TRBV4-2,CASSQDLEGDEQFF
TRBV25-1,CASSEWGVGDSNQPQHF
TRBV7-2,CASSYPGGSSTEAFF
TRBV18,CASSNGGDQPQHF
TRBV5-6,CASSLAAGGNTIYF
TRBV4-3,CASSQEQGRWTEAFF
TRBV9,CASSAGLNQPQHF
TRBV5-1,CASSLDRGMNYGYTF
TRBV5-6,CASSLVEGAETQYF
TRBV18,CASSIFHYEQYF
TRBV2,CASSSDGVGNEQFF
TRBV2,CASLRERDSPLHF
TRBV7-9,CASSLARGSGGSYEQYF
TRBV6-1,CASSPPQGTEAFF
TRBV2,CASGGTVSSYNSPLHF
TRBV2,CASSGGYGYTF
TRBV27,CASSLSRGQETQYF
TRBV5-1,CASSPKGTHSYNEQFF
TRBV7-2,CASSLEGTGGIYGYTF
TRBV7-2,CASSLSLAVEQFF
TRBV4-3,CASSQELGGIEKLFF
TRBV4-1,CASSQGQVNTEAFF
TRBV7-9,CASSLDGQIQETQYF
TRBV5-1,CASSTRTASSYEQYF
TRBV5-1,CASSSRRTQETQYF
TRBV6-6,CASSYLPGGTIQPQHF
TRBV6-6,CASSTTGDEQYF
TRBV5-1,CASSQGTSGGTGELFF
TRBV6-5,CASSYSAATEAFF
TRBV27,CASSPRWAGVGQPQHF
TRBV5-4,CASREGTQETQYF
TRBV13,CASSLWWRGDIYNEQFF
TRBV13,CASSWGGGSTDTQYF
TRBV4-1,CASSQDQGARGYYGYTF
TRBV27,CASSLTGLYGYTF
TRBV6-5,CASTTESGELFF
TRBV6-5,CASSSSPTGATEAFF
TRBV6-6,CASSFFGTANTGELFF
TRBV27,CASSYRRDSRSSSYNSPLHF
TRBV4-3,CASSPWAENNEQFF